This TCR beta chain was retrieved from a study of cytomegalovirus exposure and HLA in healthy donors. General study findings and limits: Most TCR beta V segments were productive about 90% or about 30% of the time in an earlier analysis.

To note about this clone: Its antigen is unidentified.

Germline V CDR1 and CDR2: SGHNT, YYREEE (reference sequence). The CDR3 runs to 13 residues. Trimming left V 0 bases short and J 6 bases short, with 10 bases between. PCR primers comprised 60 Vbeta and 13 Jbeta primers. Profiling relied on immunoSEQ multiplex PCR, and the TCRdb table lists in-frame clones only, not all of them. The top ten clones hold 0.22% of a sample with hundreds of thousands of clones, around 79% of them seen once. The source is a girl aged 2-15 years in good health and CMV-seronegative. This chain links TRBV5-4 with TRBJ2-7; D ambiguous. The sequenced sample was PBMCs. CDR3 DNA: TGTGCCAGCAGCTTGGGAATAGGCGGCGAGCAGTACTTC. It specifies CASSLGIGGEQYF.